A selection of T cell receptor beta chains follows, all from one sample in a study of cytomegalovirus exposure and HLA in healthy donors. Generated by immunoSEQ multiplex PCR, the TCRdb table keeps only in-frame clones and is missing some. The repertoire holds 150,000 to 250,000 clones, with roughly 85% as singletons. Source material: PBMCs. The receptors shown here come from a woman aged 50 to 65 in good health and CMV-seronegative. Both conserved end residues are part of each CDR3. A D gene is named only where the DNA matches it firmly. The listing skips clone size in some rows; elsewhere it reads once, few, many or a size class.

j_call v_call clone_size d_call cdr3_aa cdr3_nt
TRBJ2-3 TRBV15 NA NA CATSGRLADTQYF TGTGCCACCAGCGGTCGACTAGCAGATACGCAGTATTTT
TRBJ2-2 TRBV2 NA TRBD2 CASSEEGLATGELFF TGTGCCAGCAGTGAAGAGGGACTAGCCACCGGGGAGCTGTTTTTT
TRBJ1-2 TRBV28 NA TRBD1 CATSRQGLQNGYTF TGTGCCACCAGCCGACAGGGGTTACAGAATGGCTACACCTTC
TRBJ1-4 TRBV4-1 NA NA CASSHPDFAGEKLFF TGCGCCAGCAGCCACCCGGACTTTGCTGGGGAAAAACTGTTTTTT
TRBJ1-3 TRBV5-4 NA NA CASSLAGGGNTIYF TGTGCCAGCAGCTTGGCGGGAGGTGGAAACACCATATATTTT
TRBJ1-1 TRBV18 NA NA CAAHQENQHKNTEAFF TGTGCCGCCCACCAAGAAAACCAACACAAGAACACTGAAGCTTTCTTT
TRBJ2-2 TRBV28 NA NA CASSLEGSNTGELFF TGTGCCAGCAGTTTGGAGGGGTCGAACACCGGGGAGCTGTTTTTT
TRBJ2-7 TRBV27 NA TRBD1 CASSLSGGTSYEQYF TGTGCCAGCAGTTTATCAGGGGGCACATCCTACGAGCAGTACTTC
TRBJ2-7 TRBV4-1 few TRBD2 CASSRTSGSYEQYF TGCGCCAGCAGCCGGACTAGCGGTTCCTACGAGCAGTACTTC
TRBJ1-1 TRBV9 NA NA CASSVGRTANTEAFF TGTGCCAGCAGCGTAGGACGGACAGCGAACACTGAAGCTTTCTTT
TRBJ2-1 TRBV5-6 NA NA CASSSSSYNEQFF TGTGCCAGCAGCTCCAGCTCCTACAATGAGCAGTTCTTC